The 5 T cell receptor beta chains given below trace back to one sample, sequenced in a study of Tregs in tolerant kidney transplant recipients. The repertoire was sequenced with immunoSEQ multiplex PCR; TCRdb's copy has only in-frame clones and lacks some. Among approximately 260,000 clones, more than 65% were seen once, and the ten largest hold around 0.64%. The sample consisted of CD4+ T cells from blood. The receptors here all came from a human donor in good health.

The chain has TRBV23-1 and TRBJ2-5; D is perhaps TRBD1 or TRBD2 (5 bases each). Being an ORF, TRBV23-1 has a function that is uncertain. CDR3 length: 14 residues. V lost 4 bases and J lost 1, with 10 bases in between. The CDR3 DNA sequence: TGCGCCAGCAGTCGGGAGAGGGGCCAAGAGACCCAGTACTTC. This encodes CASSRERGQETQYF.

The V call is TRBV27, the J call TRBJ2-1, with D unclear. Between the trimmed V and J ends, which lost 8 bases and 9 bases, there was a span of 17 bases. CDR1 MNHEY and CDR2 SMNVEV come from the germline V gene (reference sequence). This CDR3 has 13 residues. The CDR3 loop is CASRYLGFPEQFF. In nucleotides, the CDR3 is TGTGCCAGCCGCTATTTAGGGTTTCCTGAGCAGTTCTTC.

The chain recombines TRBV6-1 with TRBJ1-1; no clear D gene. The V gene lost 1 base and the J gene lost 6 bases, with 12 bases spanning the gap. CDR3 length: 14 residues. Germline loops: CDR1 MNHNS, CDR2 SASEGT. CDR3 loop: CASSEGTRAPEAFF. Here the CDR3 DNA reads TGTGCCAGCAGTGAAGGGACCCGAGCGCCTGAAGCTTTCTTT.

The V gene is TRBV7-2, the J gene TRBJ2-7, with TRBD1 matching 11 bases. The V and J ends lost 1 base and 3 bases, in that order; junction bases with no gene match: 2. The CDR3 spans 15 residues. CDR1 is SGHTA and CDR2 is FQGNSA in the germline V gene. In nucleotides, the CDR3 is TGTGCCAGCAGCTTAGGAGGGACAGGGGGCTACGAGCAGTACTTC. Its protein product is CASSLGGTGGYEQYF. Full variable domain (missing parts from reference TRBV7-2 and TRBJ2-7): GAGVSQSPSNKVTEKGKDVELRCDPISGHTALYWYRQSLGQGLEFLIYFQGNSAPDKSGLPSDRFSAERTGGSVSTLTIQRTQQEDSAVYLCASSLGGTGGYEQYFGPGTRLTVT.

As for this clone: Additional DNA sequences in this sample encode the identical CDR3. V usage is TRBV5-1 and J usage is TRBJ1-3, with TRBD1 matching over 8 bases. From germline, CDR1 is SGHRS and CDR2 YFSETQ. V was pared by 2 bases and J by 2 bases, with 0 bases of the junction left unmatched. The CDR3 consists of 14 residues. CDR3: CASSLQGAGNTIYF. DNA for the CDR3: TGCGCCAGCAGCTTACAGGGGGCTGGAAACACCATATATTTT.